The 25 T cell receptor beta chains given below trace back to one sample, sequenced in a study of cytomegalovirus exposure and HLA in healthy donors. Here immunoSEQ multiplex PCR was the method, and the copy in TCRdb shows in-frame clones only, minus some. The table lists about 250,000 clones, roughly 84% of them singletons, with 12% in the top ten. Specimen: PBMCs. The receptors were sampled from a man aged 18 to 35 in good health and CMV-seropositive.

The gene calls are TRBV4-3 and TRBJ2-5; 16 bases match TRBD2. The J segment lost 5 bases and the V segment lost 4 bases, leaving 4 bases of the junction unmatched. This CDR3 has 16 amino acids. Germline assignment: CDR1 LGHNA and CDR2 YSLEER. CDR3 nucleotide sequence: TGCGCCAGCAGCCGGGGACTAGCGGGAGGGATCGAGACCCAGTACTTC. Protein product: CASSRGLAGGIETQYF.

The J gene is TRBJ1-2, the V gene TRBV13, with 7 bases matching TRBD1. V shed 4 bases, J shed 5 bases, and the junction held 19 bases outside the gene matches. The CDR3 sequence is 18 residues long. Germline V gene sequence: CDR1 PRHDT, CDR2 FYEKMQ (reference sequence). The CDR3 DNA reads TGTGCCAGCAGCTCTCTACGACAGGGAACCCCTCGGATGTATGGCTACACCTTC. Its translation: CASSSLRQGTPRMYGYTF.

The chain couples TRBV5-1 to TRBJ1-1; D is possibly TRBD1 (5 bases). Trimming took 4 bases from V and 6 from J, leaving 19 bases between them. Germline assignment: CDR1 SGHRS and CDR2 YFSETQ. CDR3 size: 15 residues. The CDR3 is CASSPSMGELAEAFF. CDR3 in DNA: TGCGCCAGCAGCCCATCTATGGGGGAGCTGGCTGAAGCTTTCTTT. Drawing the rest from reference TRBV5-1 and TRBJ1-1, the complete variable domain is KAGVTQTPRYLIKTRGQQVTLSCSPISGHRSVSWYQQTPGQGLQFLFEYFSETQRNKGNFPGRFSGRQFSNSRSEMNVSTLELGDSALYLCASSPSMGELAEAFFGQGTRLTVV.

This chain joins TRBV28 and TRBJ1-5, with D perhaps TRBD1 (5 bases). V shed 5 bases and J shed 0 bases, with 11 bases lying between them. Germline lookup yields CDR1 MDHEN and CDR2 SYDVKM. This CDR3 contains 15 residues. The CDR3 bases are TGTGCCAGCAGTGGGACGGGGTATAGCAATCAGCCCCAGCATTTT. Translating it yields CASSGTGYSNQPQHF.

For the CDR3, the DNA is TGTGCCAGCAGCTTAGTTCTTGGCCTCCAAGAGACCCAGTACTTC. Translation gives CASSLVLGLQETQYF. This chain links TRBV7-9 with TRBJ2-5; D is unresolved. Germline CDR1 reads SEHNR; CDR2 reads FQNEAQ (reference sequence). The CDR3 runs 15 residues. V shed 1 base and J shed 1 base, with 10 bases lying between them.

This clone was detected once. The chain joins TRBV9 to TRBJ1-2; the match to TRBD1 covers 7 bases. The CDR3 is 13 residues long. CDR1 is SGDLS and CDR2 is YYNGEE in the germline V gene. Trimming at V came to 3 bases and at J to 6 bases, leaving 5 bases not matched to a gene. CDR3 protein: CASSGRDRDGYTF. The CDR3 bases are TGTGCCAGCAGCGGACGAGACAGGGATGGCTACACCTTC.

This chain connects TRBV6-1 to TRBJ1-2; the D is unclear. The V gene's germline CDR1 is MNHNS and CDR2 SASEGT. With 5 bases removed from V and 8 bases from J, the gap between germline ends came to 15 bases. This CDR3 has 13 amino acids. For the CDR3, the DNA is TGTGCCAGCAGTCCCGCCCGGAGGGAGGGCTACACCTTC. Its protein is CASSPARREGYTF.

The chain recombines TRBV27 with TRBJ2-1, with D possibly matching TRBD1 (5 bases). V dropped 2 bases and J dropped 5 bases, with 13 bases sitting between them. The CDR3 has 15 amino acids. Germline loops: CDR1 MNHEY, CDR2 SMNVEV (reference sequence). In DNA, the CDR3 is TGTGCCAGCAGTTTAGGCAGGGCGCTGAACAATGAGCAGTTCTTC. This gives the protein CASSLGRALNNEQFF.

The rearrangement joins TRBV18 to TRBJ1-5, with D uncertain. The germline CDR1 and CDR2 sequences are KGHSH and LQKENI. V lost 2 bases to trimming and J lost 4 bases, with 12 bases between them. The CDR3 has 15 residues. CDR3 residues: CASSPSVRGNQPQHF. CDR3 nucleotide sequence: TGTGCCAGCTCACCATCTGTCCGGGGAAATCAGCCCCAGCATTTT. Complete variable domain (other parts from reference TRBV18 and TRBJ1-5): NAGVMQNPRHLVRRRGQEARLRCSPMKGHSHVYWYRQLPEEGLKFMVYLQKENIIDESGMPKERFSAEFPKEGPSILRIQQVVRGDSAAYFCASSPSVRGNQPQHFGDGTRLSIL.

The gene calls are TRBV4-1 and TRBJ2-7, with D possibly being TRBD1 or TRBD2 (5 bases each). The CDR3 runs to 15 residues. V was shortened by 3 bases and J by 3 bases, with 15 bases between the two germline ends. The germline gives CDR1 MGHRA, CDR2 YSYEKL. CDR3 bases: TGCGCCAGCAGCCAGGAACTAGACAGACGCTACGAGCAGTACTTC. Translating gives CASSQELDRRYEQYF.

The V call is TRBV15, the J call TRBJ2-2, with 13 nucleotides matching TRBD2. The CDR3 contains 21 residues. Germline assignment: CDR1 LNHNV and CDR2 YYDKDF (reference sequence). The V segment lost 4 bases and the J segment 0 bases; nucleotides outside the gene matches: 14. CDR3 residues: CATSTHIGLAGDHANTGELFF. The CDR3, as DNA: TGTGCCACCAGCACCCACATTGGACTAGCGGGAGACCACGCGAACACCGGGGAGCTGTTTTTT.

The chain employs TRBV5-1 and TRBJ2-1, with 10 nucleotides matching TRBD2. V shed 0 bases, J shed 7 bases, and the junction held 4 bases outside the gene matches. Germline V gene data show CDR1 as SGHRS and CDR2 as YFSETQ. CDR3 length: 15 residues. The CDR3 protein is CASSLGASGSNEQFF. The CDR3 coding sequence is TGCGCCAGCAGCTTGGGGGCTAGCGGGAGTAATGAGCAGTTCTTC. The full variable domain, in which reference TRBV5-1 and TRBJ2-1 provide the parts outside the CDR3, is KAGVTQTPRYLIKTRGQQVTLSCSPISGHRSVSWYQQTPGQGLQFLFEYFSETQRNKGNFPGRFSGRQFSNSRSEMNVSTLELGDSALYLCASSLGASGSNEQFFGPGTRLTVL.

The table lists this clone with a count of one. The chain couples TRBV2 to TRBJ1-5, with 8 bases matching TRBD1. The CDR3 is made up of 16 amino acids. Germline CDR1 reads SNHLY; CDR2 reads FYNNEI. The ends lost 6 bases at V and 0 bases at J; junction bases unmatched: 7. The CDR3 spells CASSGTGHYSNQPQHF. The DNA of the CDR3 is TGTGCCAGCAGCGGGACAGGACACTATAGCAATCAGCCCCAGCATTTT.

Worth noting for this clone: At the DNA level, this CDR3 is encoded by other sequences in the same sample as well. The genes are TRBV7-6 and TRBJ2-7; D is ambiguous. Trimming removed 1 base from V and 1 base from J, with 8 bases in between. The CDR3 length is 14 residues. Germline-derived CDR1 and CDR2 are SGHVS and FNYEAQ. The CDR3 sequence is CASSLGSGSYEQYF. DNA for the CDR3: TGTGCCAGCAGCTTAGGTTCAGGTTCCTACGAGCAGTACTTC.

This chain joins TRBV20-1 and TRBJ2-3, with D unclear. Germline values: CDR1 DFQATT, CDR2 SNEGSKA (reference sequence). V lost 6 bases, J lost 7 bases, and 11 bases lay in between. The CDR3 covers 11 residues. The chain's CDR3 is CSALLANTQYF. The CDR3 DNA sequence: TGCAGTGCGTTACTCGCAAATACGCAGTATTTT.

V gene TRBV2 combines with J gene TRBJ1-2; D remains ambiguous. CDR3 size: 11 residues. Trimming stripped 1 base from V and 4 bases from J, with 1 base between. The germline CDR1 and CDR2 sequences are SNHLY and FYNNEI. CDR3 in amino acids: CASSEGYGYTF. CDR3 DNA sequence: TGTGCCAGCAGTGAAGGCTATGGCTACACCTTC. Filled out from reference TRBV2 and TRBJ1-2, the complete variable domain reads EPEVTQTPSHQVTQMGQEVILRCVPISNHLYFYWYRQILGQKVEFLVSFYNNEISEKSEIFDDQFSVERPDGSNFTLKIRSTKLEDSAMYFCASSEGYGYTFGSGTRLTVV.

This sequence joins TRBV5-5 and TRBJ1-1; D remains unclear. V lost 4 bases to trimming and J lost 0 bases, with 10 bases between them. The CDR3 contains 14 residues. Germline V gene data show CDR1 as SGHKS and CDR2 as YYEKEE (reference sequence). The CDR3 DNA reads as TGTGCCAGCAGCCCCCCCACTCTGAACACTGAAGCTTTCTTT. Its translation: CASSPPTLNTEAFF.

V is TRBV7-9 and J is TRBJ1-4; D unresolved. The CDR3 consists of 15 residues. Germline CDR1 SEHNR, CDR2 FQNEAQ (reference sequence). V was trimmed by 5 bases and J by 5 bases, leaving 15 bases between them. The CDR3 protein is CASSPEEELNEKLFF. The CDR3 DNA is TGTGCCAGCAGCCCCGAGGAGGAATTAAATGAAAAACTGTTTTTT.

This clone was counted a single time. This sequence joins TRBV5-4 and TRBJ2-1; D gene unclear. V was pared by 1 base and J by 5 bases, with 7 bases between. The germline V gene has CDR1 SGHNT and CDR2 YYREEE (reference sequence). CDR3 length: 13 residues. The CDR3 bases are TGTGCCAGCAGCTTGAAGGTAGACAATGAGCAGTTCTTC. Translating gives CASSLKVDNEQFF.

The rearrangement joins TRBV27 to TRBJ1-1; 7 bases agree with TRBD1. Germline-derived CDR1 and CDR2 are MNHEY and SMNVEV (reference sequence). J gave up 2 bases and V 4 bases, and 13 bases lay outside the gene matches. The CDR3 loop spans 17 amino acids. The CDR3: CASSSRPPTGPNTEAFF. CDR3 nucleotides: TGTGCCAGCAGTTCTAGGCCCCCGACAGGGCCCAACACTGAAGCTTTCTTT.

This chain uses TRBV4-3 with TRBJ2-1; D unresolved. This CDR3 region has 16 residues. Trimming took off 1 base at V and 0 bases at J, with 10 bases between the two ends. Germline assignment: CDR1 LGHNA and CDR2 YSLEER. The DNA for the CDR3 is TGCGCCAGCAGCCAAGGACGGCTTAGCTCCTACAATGAGCAGTTCTTC. Encoded protein: CASSQGRLSSYNEQFF.

The V call is TRBV5-1, the J call TRBJ1-3; D is unresolved. The germline V gene encodes CDR1 SGHRS and CDR2 YFSETQ. V was shortened by 1 base and J by 0 bases, with 14 bases between the two germline ends. This CDR3 spans 17 amino acids. In nucleotides, the CDR3 is TGCGCCAGCAGCTTGACGTCGGCGACAAGCTCTGGAAACACCATATATTTT. As protein: CASSLTSATSSGNTIYF.

This sequence joins TRBV30 and TRBJ2-1; maybe TRBD2 (5 bases). With 3 bases removed from V and 9 bases from J, the gap between germline ends came to 15 bases. CDR1 and CDR2 (germline): GTSNPN, SVGIG (reference sequence). This CDR3 has 13 residues. The CDR3 DNA reads as TGTGCCTGGAGAGCGGACGACTGGGGTGAGCAGTTCTTC. This translates into CAWRADDWGEQFF.

The V and J genes are TRBV9 and TRBJ2-7; a weak D match, TRBD1 (6 bases). The germline V gene encodes CDR1 SGDLS and CDR2 YYNGEE. This CDR3 is 13 amino acids long. V was clipped by 5 bases and J by 0 bases, with 9 bases between them. The CDR3 region is CASSEDSSYEQYF. The CDR3 nucleotides are TGTGCCAGCAGTGAGGACAGCTCCTACGAGCAGTACTTC.

The CDR3 bases are TGTGCCAGCAGCTTAGTACTTGACAATGAGCAGTTCTTC. Its protein is CASSLVLDNEQFF. The J gene is TRBJ2-1, the V gene TRBV7-9; D gene uncertain. This CDR3 is 13 amino acids long. V lost 1 base and J lost 5, with 6 bases in between. Germline V gene sequence: CDR1 SEHNR, CDR2 FQNEAQ (reference sequence). Supplemented by reference TRBV7-9 and TRBJ2-1, the full variable domain reads DTGVSQNPRHKITKRGQNVTFRCDPISEHNRLYWYRQTLGQGPEFLTYFQNEAQLEKSRLLSDRFSAERPKGSFSTLEIQRTEQGDSAMYLCASSLVLDNEQFFGPGTRLTVL.